The 30 T cell receptor beta chains presented below share a single source sample, sequenced in a study of T-cell reconstitution after alpha-beta-depleted transplantation in children. Preparation of the TCRbeta library was carried out with unique molecular identifiers. TCRdb itself ran the PCR reads through MiXCR, one entry per CDR3 protein. The sample lists over 400,000 distinct CDR3 sequences, approximately 41% occurring once. The specimen comprised PBMCs, sampled before TCRalphabeta/CD19-depleted stem cell transplant. The receptors derive from a girl aged 2-10 years with aplastic anemia, due to receive a stem cell transplant.

This clonotype was found many times. In DNA form, the CDR3 reads TGTGCCAGCAGTGAAACAGGGCGTAATTCACCCCTCCACTTT. This translates into CASSETGRNSPLHF. The chain combines TRBV25-1 with TRBJ1-6; weak D call: TRBD1 (6 bases). CDR1 and CDR2 from the germline V gene are MGHDK and SYGVNS. Trimming left V 2 bases short and J 6 bases short, with 8 bases between. This CDR3 has 14 amino acids. Together with reference TRBV25-1 and TRBJ1-6, the CDR3 gives the full variable domain: EADIYQTPRYLVIGTGKKITLECSQTMGHDKMYWYQQDPGMELHLIHYSYGVNSTEKGDLSSESTVSRIRTEHFPLTLESARPSHTSQYLCASSETGRNSPLHFGNGTRLTVT.

The V gene is TRBV5-4, the J gene TRBJ2-3, with 9 bases fitting TRBD2. J gave up 7 bases and V 0 bases, and 9 bases lay outside the gene matches. The length of the CDR3 is 16 residues. CDR1 SGHNT and CDR2 YYREEE come from the germline V gene (reference sequence). The chain's CDR3 is CASSLEGVSGRNTQYF. CDR3 DNA: TGTGCCAGCAGCTTGGAGGGCGTTAGCGGGAGAAATACGCAGTATTTT.

The chain uses TRBV7-3 and TRBJ2-2; D unresolved. This CDR3 region has 14 residues. Germline values: CDR1 SGHTA, CDR2 FQGTGA. Trimming removed 5 bases at V and 2 bases at J, with 9 bases between. The DNA of the CDR3 is TGTGCCAGCAGCCCAATCGGTAACACCGGGGAGCTGTTTTTT. Encoded protein: CASSPIGNTGELFF.

The rearrangement links TRBV4-2 to TRBJ2-7; D is unresolved. The CDR3 has 15 amino acids. The ends were cut back, 0 bases at V and 3 bases at J, with 12 bases in the middle. Germline V gives CDR1 LGHNA, CDR2 YNFKEQ. The CDR3 region is CASSQDGQGRYEQYF. CDR3 DNA: TGTGCCAGCAGCCAAGATGGGCAAGGGCGCTACGAGCAGTACTTC.

The chain couples TRBV7-9 to TRBJ1-5; D unclear. Trimming removed 4 bases from V and 9 bases from J, with 7 bases in between. The CDR3 is 11 residues long. Germline-derived CDR1 and CDR2 are SEHNR and FQNEAQ (reference sequence). The CDR3 here is CASSSMGPQHF. In DNA form, the CDR3 reads TGTGCCAGCAGCTCTATGGGGCCCCAGCATTTT.

This clonotype came up many times. The rearrangement joins TRBV6-1 to TRBJ2-1, with D possibly being TRBD2 (5 bases). The CDR3 consists of 15 residues. Germline CDR1 is MNHNS and CDR2 is SASEGT. The V end lost 5 bases, the J end lost 5 bases, and 16 bases lay between the germline ends. This CDR3 reads CASSPDYGQNNEQFF. In DNA form, the CDR3 reads TGTGCCAGCAGTCCTGACTACGGGCAAAACAATGAGCAGTTCTTC.

The rearrangement joins TRBV20-1 to TRBJ1-5; tentative D call: TRBD1 (5 bases). The V gene's germline CDR1 is DFQATT and CDR2 SNEGSKA (reference sequence). V was pared by 3 bases and J by 6 bases, with 9 bases between. This CDR3 spans 12 amino acids. CDR3 sequence: CSASIGGQPQHF. The CDR3 coding sequence is TGCAGTGCTAGTATTGGGGGTCAGCCCCAGCATTTT.

The sample holds a few counts of this clonotype. The chain uses TRBV4-1 and TRBJ2-3; D gene ambiguous. This CDR3 has 15 residues. Germline values: CDR1 MGHRA, CDR2 YSYEKL. Trimming cost V 1 base and J 4 bases, with 12 bases left between them. As DNA, the CDR3 is TGCGCCAGCAGCCAAGGTCTGAACCTAGCAGATACGCAGTATTTT. As protein: CASSQGLNLADTQYF.

V usage is TRBV11-2 and J usage is TRBJ2-3; D is possibly TRBD2 (6 bases). This CDR3 has 15 residues. Trimming shortened V by 4 bases and J by 0 bases, and 11 bases separated the two germline ends. The germline V gene encodes CDR1 SGHAT and CDR2 FQNNGV. The chain's CDR3 is CASSSPGTSTDTQYF. DNA for the CDR3: TGTGCCAGCAGCTCCCCAGGGACTAGCACAGATACGCAGTATTTT.

This chain uses TRBV20-1 with TRBJ1-1, with D possibly matching TRBD1 (6 bases). V was pared by 3 bases and J by 7 bases, with 12 bases between. This CDR3 has 12 amino acids. Per the germline V gene, CDR1 is DFQATT and CDR2 is SNEGSKA (reference sequence). The CDR3: CSARRDIGEAFF. The CDR3 DNA reads TGCAGTGCTAGGCGGGACATAGGTGAAGCTTTCTTT.

CDR3 amino acids: CASSYSAGGPAEQFF. For the CDR3, the DNA is TGTGCCAGCAGTTACAGTGCGGGAGGGCCGGCTGAGCAGTTCTTC. The V call is TRBV6-2 or TRBV6-3, the J call TRBJ2-1, with 9 bases aligning to TRBD2. The CDR3 is 15 amino acids. Trimming cost V 2 bases and J 9 bases; bases outside gene matches: 8. Germline CDR1 is MNHEY and CDR2 is SVGEGT.

In this sample, this clonotype turned up many times. V usage is TRBV7-2 and J usage is TRBJ1-6; 7 nucleotides align to TRBD1. The germline gives CDR1 SGHTA, CDR2 FQGNSA. Losses at the gene ends were 4 bases for V and 3 bases for J; bases not matched to a gene: 6. The CDR3 loop spans 16 amino acids. CDR3: CASSSRQGVYNSPLHF. The CDR3 DNA follows: TGTGCCAGCAGCTCCAGACAGGGCGTCTATAATTCACCCCTCCACTTT.

This clonotype was seen at least ten times. This chain uses TRBV4-3 with TRBJ2-1, with TRBD2 matching over 8 bases. From germline, CDR1 is LGHNA and CDR2 YSLEER. The trim removed 4 bases at V and 3 bases at J, leaving 11 bases unmatched. There are 17 residues in the CDR3. DNA of the CDR3: TGCGCCAGCAGCCCCTTTGGGACGAGCGGGGGCTACAATGAGCAGTTCTTC. Translation: CASSPFGTSGGYNEQFF.

This clonotype has a handful of counts. This chain links TRBV28 with TRBJ2-3, with TRBD2 matching 9 bases. The CDR3 length is 16 residues. Germline trimming cut 10 bases from V and 0 bases from J; bases unmatched to any gene: 11. Germline CDR1 reads MDHEN; CDR2 reads SYDVKM. CDR3 sequence: CAIGTAGTSSTDTQYF. CDR3 coding DNA: TGTGCCATCGGGACCGCCGGGACTAGCAGCACAGATACGCAGTATTTT. The complete variable domain, with remaining parts taken from reference TRBV28 and TRBJ2-3, reads DVKVTQSSRYLVKRTGEKVFLECVQDMDHENMFWYRQDPGLGLRLIYFSYDVKMKEKGDIPEGYSVSREKKERFSLILESASTNQTSMYLCAIGTAGTSSTDTQYFGPGTRLTVL.

This clonotype showed up just a few times. This rearrangement joins TRBV20-1 to TRBJ2-7; maybe TRBD2 (5 bases). Looked up from germline, CDR1 is DFQATT and CDR2 is SNEGSKA (reference sequence). This CDR3 is 13 amino acids long. Trimming took off 4 bases at V and 2 bases at J, with 12 bases between the two ends. The CDR3 nucleotides read TGCAGTGCTACTGAGGGCAGCACCTACGAGCAGTACTTC. It encodes CSATEGSTYEQYF.

This clonotype was seen only a few times. J is TRBJ2-5 and V is TRBV20-1; D might be TRBD1 or TRBD2, each matching 5 bases. The germline CDR1 and CDR2 sequences are DFQATT and SNEGSKA (reference sequence). This CDR3 comprises 15 residues. Trimming cost V 6 bases and J 5 bases, with 22 bases left between them. The CDR3 DNA reads TGCAGTGCCATTGATCCGGGACGCCCGATGGAGACCCAGTACTTC. Encoded protein: CSAIDPGRPMETQYF.

This clonotype showed up many times. This rearrangement joins TRBV3-1 to TRBJ2-1, with TRBD1 identical over 7 bases. Germline CDR1 LGHDT, CDR2 YNNKEL (reference sequence). The CDR3 is made up of 17 amino acids. V shed 4 bases and J 5 bases; nucleotides not matched to a gene: 14. This chain's CDR3 is CASSPRGWTGVDNEQFF. The CDR3 DNA reads as TGTGCCAGCAGCCCCCGCGGCTGGACAGGTGTCGACAATGAGCAGTTCTTC.

The chain has TRBV15 and TRBJ1-4, with a weak D call TRBD1 (6 bases). Trimming removed 2 bases from V and 7 bases from J, with 11 bases in between. Germline V lookup: CDR1 LNHNV, CDR2 YYDKDF (reference sequence). The CDR3 sequence is 14 residues long. Here the CDR3 DNA reads TGTGCCACCAGCAGACAGGGAGGGGGTGAAAAACTGTTTTTT. Amino acid sequence: CATSRQGGGEKLFF.

The chain employs TRBV12-5 and TRBJ2-2; the D gene is possibly TRBD2 (6 bases). Between the trimmed V and J ends, which lost 5 bases and 6 bases, there was a span of 22 bases. The CDR3 totals 17 residues. The germline gives CDR1 LGHNT, CDR2 FRNRAP. The CDR3 DNA reads as TGTGCTAGTGGTGGAGAAGGGACGGAGGGCCGGCCCGGGGAGCTGTTTTTT. Translating it yields CASGGEGTEGRPGELFF.

The chain carries TRBV27 and TRBJ2-7, with 7 bases fitting TRBD2. The CDR3 runs 16 residues. The J segment lost 1 base and the V segment lost 6 bases, leaving 12 bases of the junction unmatched. Germline values: CDR1 MNHEY, CDR2 SMNVEV (reference sequence). CDR3 DNA sequence: TGTGCCAGCAGCCTAACTCTTGGGGGGGGGTCCTACGAGCAGTACTTC. Its translation: CASSLTLGGGSYEQYF.

This clonotype turned up a few times. The gene calls are TRBV18 and TRBJ1-2, with 10 bases lining up with TRBD1. Germline V CDR1 and CDR2: KGHSH, LQKENI. With V trimmed by 3 bases and J by 0 bases, 10 bases remained unmatched. The CDR3 sequence is 18 residues long. The CDR3 DNA sequence: TGTGCCAGCTCACCGCTCTCTCCGGGACAGGGGACTAACTATGGCTACACCTTC. This gives the protein CASSPLSPGQGTNYGYTF.

The V gene is TRBV28, the J gene TRBJ1-6; D remains ambiguous. V gave up 7 bases and J gave up 0 bases, with 10 bases separating them. This CDR3 has 15 amino acids. The germline V gene has CDR1 MDHEN and CDR2 SYDVKM. Here the CDR3 reads CASIRESSYNSPLHF. CDR3 DNA: TGTGCCAGCATCCGGGAAAGCTCCTATAATTCACCCCTCCACTTT.

The chain combines TRBV28 with TRBJ2-7, with 7 nucleotides matching TRBD1. Germline loops: CDR1 MDHEN, CDR2 SYDVKM. This CDR3 has 15 amino acids. After removal of 5 bases from V and 5 bases from J, the junction contained 12 bases not matched to a gene. CDR3 sequence reads: CASSPLTGSANEQYF. The CDR3 bases are TGTGCCAGCAGTCCTCTGACAGGGAGTGCTAACGAGCAGTACTTC.

V usage is TRBV5-5 and J usage is TRBJ1-5; 7 nucleotides line up with TRBD1. With 4 bases clipped from V and 0 bases from J, the junction kept 4 bases outside the gene matches. CDR3 size: 15 residues. Per the germline V gene, CDR1 is SGHKS and CDR2 is YYEKEE (reference sequence). CDR3 amino acids: CASSQGQNSNQPQHF. CDR3 DNA sequence: TGTGCCAGCAGCCAGGGACAGAATAGCAATCAGCCCCAGCATTTT.

The chain couples TRBV15 to TRBJ2-5, with D tentatively TRBD1 or TRBD2 (7 bases each). This CDR3 is built from 12 residues. V lost 6 bases and J lost 5, with 10 bases in between. Germline lookup yields CDR1 LNHNV and CDR2 YYDKDF (reference sequence). CDR3 residues: CATSQGGETQYF. The DNA for the CDR3 is TGTGCCACCAGTCAGGGGGGGGAGACCCAGTACTTC.

The chain has TRBV29-1 and TRBJ2-2; D gene uncertain. The V end was cut by 5 bases, the J end by 7 bases, with 8 bases between. The CDR3 has 11 amino acids. Germline V gene sequence: CDR1 SQVTM, CDR2 ANQGSEA. The CDR3 coding sequence is TGCAGCGTTCCCCGCGGCGGGGAGCTGTTTTTT. Translating gives CSVPRGGELFF.

This clonotype was detected a few times. The gene calls are TRBV11-3 and TRBJ2-1; D call uncertain. This CDR3 is 13 amino acids long. The V end lost 4 bases, the J end lost 12 bases, and 16 bases lay between the germline ends. The germline gives CDR1 SGHNT, CDR2 YENEEA. The CDR3 protein is CASSYELGGRQFF. DNA for the CDR3: TGTGCCAGCAGCTATGAGCTAGGCGGACGGCAGTTCTTC.

In its sample, this clonotype was seen many times. The chain joins TRBV20-1 to TRBJ2-3; D is perhaps TRBD1 (6 bases). From germline, CDR1 is DFQATT and CDR2 SNEGSKA (reference sequence). CDR3 size: 13 residues. The V end lost 6 bases, the J end lost 2 bases, and 12 bases lay between the germline ends. Written as DNA, the CDR3 is TGCAGTGCCGTACAGGGCTACACAGATACGCAGTATTTT. The encoded protein is CSAVQGYTDTQYF.

The J gene is TRBJ2-7, the V gene TRBV12-3 or TRBV12-4; no clear D. Trimming pared 5 bases from V and 2 bases from J, leaving 13 bases between. CDR3 length: 14 amino acids. The CDR3 nucleotides are TGTGCCAGCAGTCTAATAGCCCAGACCTACGAGCAGTACTTC. It specifies CASSLIAQTYEQYF.

This clonotype was counted only a few times. The rearrangement uses TRBV6-1 and TRBJ1-4; no clear D gene. Germline values: CDR1 MNHNS, CDR2 SASEGT. The CDR3 extends over 16 amino acids. With 6 bases removed from V and 5 bases from J, the gap between germline ends came to 19 bases. The DNA for the CDR3 is TGTGCCAGCAGGGCGGGGAGGTCCGTTGGCAATGAAAAACTGTTTTTT. Its translation is CASRAGRSVGNEKLFF.